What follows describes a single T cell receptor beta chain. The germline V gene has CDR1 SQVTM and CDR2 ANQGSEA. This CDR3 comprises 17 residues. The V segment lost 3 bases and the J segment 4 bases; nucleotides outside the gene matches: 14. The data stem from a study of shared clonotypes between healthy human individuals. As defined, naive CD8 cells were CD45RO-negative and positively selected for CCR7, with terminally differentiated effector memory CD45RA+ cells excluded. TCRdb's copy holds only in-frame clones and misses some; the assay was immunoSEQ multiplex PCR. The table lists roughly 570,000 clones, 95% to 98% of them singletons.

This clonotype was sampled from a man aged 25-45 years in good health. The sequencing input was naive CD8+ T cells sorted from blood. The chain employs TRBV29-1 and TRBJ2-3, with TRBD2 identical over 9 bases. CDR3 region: CSVEVGVGGRAADTQYF. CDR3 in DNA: TGCAGCGTTGAGGTCGGGGTCGGCGGGAGGGCCGCAGATACGCAGTATTTT.